Listed below are T cell receptor beta chains from one sample, sequenced in a study of CXCR4 blockade with PD-1 therapy in pancreatic cancer. Data came from immunoSEQ multiplex PCR; TCRdb stores just in-frame clones and leaves some out. This table has more than 2,500 clones, 30% to 45% appearing once. The sample taken for sequencing was tumor tissue. The receptors shown here come from a human donor with pancreatic ductal adenocarcinoma. CDR3s include the opening cysteine and the closing phenylalanine or tryptophan. Fields, in order: clone size, J gene, V gene, D gene, CDR3 protein, CDR3 DNA. A D gene is named only where the DNA matches it firmly. Part of the rows lack a size; the others show once, few, many or a class for expanded clones.

NA,TRBJ1-1,TRBV18,TRBD1,CASSPGQTNTEAFF,TGTGCCAGCTCTCCGGGACAGACGAACACTGAAGCTTTCTTT
few,TRBJ1-2,TRBV9,NA,CASSVGIRDLGDGYTF,TGTGCCAGCAGCGTAGGAATCAGGGATTTGGGGGATGGCTACACCTTC
NA,TRBJ1-2,TRBV19,NA,CASSIVASGSGYTF,TGTGCCAGTAGTATAGTTGCGTCAGGGTCTGGCTACACCTTC
NA,TRBJ2-7,TRBV6-8,NA,CASSGRQDYEQYF,TGTGCCAGCAGTGGACGACAGGACTACGAGCAGTACTTC
medium-sized,TRBJ2-1,TRBV6-8,NA,CASSPPPTHNEQFF,TGTGCCAGCAGTCCCCCTCCCACCCACAATGAGCAGTTCTTC
NA,TRBJ1-1,TRBV28,NA,CASSFQIGTEAFF,TGTGCCAGCAGTTTCCAGATAGGAACTGAAGCTTTCTTT
NA,TRBJ1-4,TRBV18,NA,CASSPPGPGNEKLFF,TGTGCCAGCTCACCTCCGGGGCCGGGTAATGAAAAACTGTTTTTT
NA,TRBJ2-2,TRBV19,NA,CASSIGGGQLNTGELFF,TGTGCCAGTAGTATCGGGGGCGGGCAATTGAACACCGGGGAGCTGTTTTTT
NA,TRBJ1-2,TRBV29-1,NA,CSVEGLKYGYTF,TGCAGCGTTGAGGGACTTAAGTATGGCTACACCTTC
few,TRBJ2-3,TRBV9,NA,CASSATMGGDTQYF,TGTGCCAGCAGCGCTACCATGGGGGGAGATACGCAGTATTTT
NA,TRBJ1-3,TRBV15,NA,CATSRDFITGNTIYF,TGTGCCACCAGCAGAGATTTCATAACAGGAAACACCATATATTTT
NA,TRBJ1-3,TRBV19,NA,CASAPRDRSINTIYF,TGTGCCAGCGCACCCCGGGACCGATCGATAAACACCATATATTTT
large,TRBJ2-7,TRBV6-8,TRBD1,CASSYSVNRGYDEQYF,TGTGCCAGCAGTTACTCGGTGAACAGGGGGTATGACGAGCAGTACTTC
medium-sized,TRBJ2-6,TRBV11-3,TRBD1,CASSLVGTGESGANVLTF,TGTGCCAGCAGCTTGGTTGGGACAGGGGAATCTGGGGCCAACGTCCTGACTTTC
NA,TRBJ2-3,TRBV28,NA,CASSPFGGTLGTDTQYF,TGTGCCAGCAGCCCGTTTGGGGGGACGTTGGGCACAGATACGCAGTATTTT
few,TRBJ1-1,TRBV6-8,NA,CASSYSGQVGTEAFF,TGTGCCAGCAGTTACTCGGGGCAGGTGGGCACTGAAGCTTTCTTT
NA,TRBJ2-3,TRBV28,NA,CASSLDRLFTDTQYF,TGTGCCAGCAGTTTAGACAGACTCTTCACAGATACGCAGTATTTT
few,TRBJ1-4,TRBV10-3,TRBD1,CAISEFWTGGDEKLFF,TGTGCCATCAGTGAGTTCTGGACAGGGGGTGATGAAAAACTGTTTTTT
NA,TRBJ2-1,TRBV30,NA,CAWGASYNEQFF,TGTGCCTGGGGGGCCTCCTACAATGAGCAGTTCTTC
NA,TRBJ1-2,TRBV19,NA,CASSLGVEYGYTF,TGTGCCAGTAGTCTGGGGGTGGAATATGGCTACACCTTC
NA,TRBJ1-6,TRBV18,TRBD1,CASSPRTGDNSPLHF,TGTGCCAGCTCACCACGGACAGGGGATAATTCACCCCTCCACTTT
NA,TRBJ2-7,TRBV19,NA,CASSRRIDYEQYF,TGTGCCAGTAGCCGTAGGATCGACTACGAGCAGTACTTC
medium-sized,TRBJ1-1,TRBV11-3,NA,CASSPEEAMNTEAFF,TGTGCCAGCAGCCCCGAGGAGGCCATGAACACTGAAGCTTTCTTT
NA,TRBJ2-7,TRBV18,TRBD2,CASSPGPQRLAGVEEQYF,TGTGCCAGCTCACCAGGGCCCCAGAGGCTAGCGGGGGTCGAAGAGCAGTACTTC
NA,TRBJ2-2,TRBV5-1,NA,CASTKDGNAGELFF,TGCGCCAGCACTAAAGACGGGAACGCCGGGGAGCTGTTTTTT
NA,TRBJ2-7,TRBV28,TRBD1,CASRVRGPTYEQYF,TGTGCCAGCAGGGTTAGGGGGCCGACCTACGAGCAGTACTTC
NA,TRBJ1-1,TRBV28,NA,CASSLFVTGMVNTEAFF,TGTGCCAGCAGTTTATTTGTGACAGGAATGGTGAACACTGAAGCTTTCTTT
NA,TRBJ1-1,TRBV30,NA,CAWSPGQEAFF,TGTGCCTGGAGTCCAGGACAGGAAGCTTTCTTT
few,TRBJ1-2,TRBV19,TRBD1,CASSITGQAYGYTF,TGTGCCAGTAGTATCACAGGACAGGCCTATGGCTACACCTTC
NA,TRBJ1-6,TRBV9,NA,CANLKPGQLNSPLHF,TGTGCCAACCTGAAACCCGGACAGTTAAATTCACCCCTCCACTTT
once,TRBJ1-1,TRBV29-1,NA,CSVESGVLTEAFF,TGCAGCGTTGAAAGTGGGGTCCTTACTGAAGCTTTCTTT
NA,TRBJ2-2,TRBV30,NA,CAWSEGDTGELFF,TGTGCCTGGAGTGAGGGAGACACCGGGGAGCTGTTTTTT
NA,TRBJ2-7,TRBV7-7,TRBD2,CASSFLLAGGRSYEQYF,TGTGCCAGCAGCTTCCTACTAGCGGGGGGTCGCTCCTACGAGCAGTACTTC
medium-sized,TRBJ1-2,TRBV28,NA,CASTGPNYGYTF,TGTGCCAGCACGGGGCCTAACTATGGCTACACCTTC
few,TRBJ1-2,TRBV6-8,TRBD1,CASSGGTGFYGYTF,TGTGCCAGCAGTGGCGGGACAGGGTTCTATGGCTACACCTTC